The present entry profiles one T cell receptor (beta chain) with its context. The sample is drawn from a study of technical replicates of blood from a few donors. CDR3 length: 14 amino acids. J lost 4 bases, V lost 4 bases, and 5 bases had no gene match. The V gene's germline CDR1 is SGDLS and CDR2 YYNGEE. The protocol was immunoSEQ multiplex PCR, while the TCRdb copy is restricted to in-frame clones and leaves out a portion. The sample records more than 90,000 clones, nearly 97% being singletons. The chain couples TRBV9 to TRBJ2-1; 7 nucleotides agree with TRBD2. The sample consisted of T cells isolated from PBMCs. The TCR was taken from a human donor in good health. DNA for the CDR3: TGTGCCAGCAGCCCATCTAGCGGATACAATGAGCAGTTCTTC. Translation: CASSPSSGYNEQFF.